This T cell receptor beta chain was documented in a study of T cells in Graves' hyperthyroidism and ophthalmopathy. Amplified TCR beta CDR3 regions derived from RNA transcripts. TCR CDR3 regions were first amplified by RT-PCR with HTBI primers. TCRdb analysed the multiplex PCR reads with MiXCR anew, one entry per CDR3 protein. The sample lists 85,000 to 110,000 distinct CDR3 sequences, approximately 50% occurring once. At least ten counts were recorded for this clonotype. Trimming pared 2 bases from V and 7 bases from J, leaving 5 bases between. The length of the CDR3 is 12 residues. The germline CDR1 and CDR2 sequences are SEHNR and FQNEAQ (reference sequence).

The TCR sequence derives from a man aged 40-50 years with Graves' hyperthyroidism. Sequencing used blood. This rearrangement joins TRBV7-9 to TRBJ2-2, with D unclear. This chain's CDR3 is CASSLILGELFF. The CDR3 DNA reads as TGTGCCAGCAGCTTAATCCTCGGGGAGCTGTTTTTT.